A single sample gave rise to the 32 T cell receptor beta chains below, sequenced in a study of control samples from healthy donors and cancer patients. TCRdb's copy holds only in-frame clones and misses some; the assay was immunoSEQ multiplex PCR. The sample holds 70,000 to 90,000 clones, about 90% seen once. Source material: PBMCs. These receptors all stem from a woman in her fifties or sixties with head and neck cancer.

V usage is TRBV6-5 and J usage is TRBJ2-2, with D unresolved. Trimming took 7 bases from V and 5 from J, leaving 14 bases between them. Germline V lookup: CDR1 MNHEY, CDR2 SVGAGI. This CDR3 spans 14 amino acids. In DNA form, the CDR3 reads TGTGCCAGCACTACGATTTTGTCAACCGGGGAGCTGTTTTTT. Translated: CASTTILSTGELFF.

The chain has TRBV19 and TRBJ1-1; no definite D call. This CDR3 contains 14 residues. Trimming removed 3 bases from V and 0 bases from J, with 8 bases in between. The germline V gene encodes CDR1 LNHDA and CDR2 SQIVND (reference sequence). The DNA for the CDR3 is TGTGCCAGTAGTATGCCAGGTGTGAACACTGAAGCTTTCTTT. Its protein product is CASSMPGVNTEAFF.

The V call is TRBV12-5, the J call TRBJ2-1, with TRBD1 identical over 12 bases. Unmatched junction bases numbered 8, after V lost 0 bases and J lost 14 bases. Looked up from germline, CDR1 is LGHNT and CDR2 is FRNRAP. The CDR3 is 15 amino acids. The CDR3 loop is CASGLVQGQGAGEFF. The CDR3 DNA reads as TGTGCTAGTGGTTTGGTACAGGGACAGGGGGCAGGGGAGTTCTTC. The whole variable domain, remainder taken from reference TRBV12-5 and TRBJ2-1, is DARVTQTPRHKVTEMGQEVTMRCQPILGHNTVFWYRQTMMQGLELLAYFRNRAPLDDSGMPKDRFSAEMPDATLATLKIQPSEPRDSAVYFCASGLVQGQGAGEFFGPGTRLTVL.

This sequence joins TRBV28 and TRBJ2-7; the D gene is possibly TRBD1 (5 bases). CDR1 is MDHEN and CDR2 is SYDVKM in the germline V gene. This CDR3 spans 12 amino acids. Trimming took off 5 bases at V and 4 bases at J, with 9 bases between the two ends. The CDR3 loop is CASSRQQYEQYF. The CDR3 DNA follows: TGTGCCAGCAGTCGACAGCAATACGAGCAGTACTTC.

This clone was observed once. The chain carries TRBV25-1 and TRBJ2-1; D unclear. CDR1 is MGHDK and CDR2 is SYGVNS in the germline V gene. The CDR3 is made up of 15 amino acids. Trimming stripped 3 bases from V and 0 bases from J, with 9 bases between. DNA for the CDR3: TGTGCCAGCAGTGATGGAGACTTCTCCTACAATGAGCAGTTCTTC. Its translation is CASSDGDFSYNEQFF.

The chain links TRBV2 to TRBJ1-5; D is undetermined. The germline V gene encodes CDR1 SNHLY and CDR2 FYNNEI. The CDR3 extends over 13 amino acids. The germline V and J ends were trimmed by 6 bases and 7 bases, with 13 bases remaining between them. This CDR3 reads CASRQGGGQPQHF. CDR3 coding DNA: TGTGCCAGCAGACAAGGAGGAGGCCAGCCCCAGCATTTT.

The V call is TRBV28, the J call TRBJ2-7; the D is unclear. In germline, CDR1 is MDHEN, CDR2 SYDVKM. Trimming stripped 2 bases from V and 2 bases from J, with 10 bases between. The CDR3 extends over 14 amino acids. The CDR3 region has the DNA TGTGCCAGCAGTTTACCTGGGCCACCCTACGAGCAGTACTTC. This translates into CASSLPGPPYEQYF.

The chain carries TRBV29-1 and TRBJ1-2; the match to TRBD1 covers 12 bases. The CDR3 has 17 residues. Per the germline V gene, CDR1 is SQVTM and CDR2 is ANQGSEA. J lost 6 bases, V lost 2 bases, and 13 bases had no gene match. CDR3: CSVEHVGTGGAGDGYTF. The CDR3 bases are TGCAGCGTTGAACACGTGGGGACAGGGGGCGCCGGAGATGGCTACACCTTC.

V gene TRBV28 combines with J gene TRBJ1-2; no reliable D call. CDR1 MDHEN and CDR2 SYDVKM come from the germline V gene. Deletions cut 3 bases from V and 4 bases from J, with 9 bases between. The CDR3 contains 13 residues. As DNA, the CDR3 is TGTGCCAGCAGTTTTGGGCCCTTCTATGGCTACACCTTC. Protein: CASSFGPFYGYTF.

The chain is built from TRBV5-1 and TRBJ1-1, with 8 positions matching TRBD1. The CDR3 runs to 15 residues. In germline, CDR1 is SGHRS, CDR2 YFSETQ. J was trimmed by 3 bases and V by 3 bases; bases with no gene match: 7. CDR3 region: CASSSFPRGHTEAFF. CDR3 in DNA: TGCGCCAGCAGCTCCTTCCCCAGGGGGCACACTGAAGCTTTCTTT.

The rearrangement joins TRBV9 to TRBJ1-4, with D hard to call. CDR1 is SGDLS, CDR2 YYNGEE, per germline. The CDR3 is 13 residues long. V lost 3 bases, J lost 10 bases, and 13 bases lay in between. The CDR3 sequence is CASSAGSRTKLFF. The CDR3 nucleotides are TGTGCCAGCAGCGCCGGATCGAGAACAAAACTGTTTTTT.

The chain joins TRBV7-9 to TRBJ2-1, with TRBD2 identical over 11 bases. Germline V CDR1 and CDR2: SEHNR, FQNEAQ (reference sequence). CDR3 length: 16 amino acids. With V trimmed by 5 bases and J by 3 bases, 6 bases remained unmatched. The CDR3 DNA reads TGTGCCAGCAGCGATAAACTAGCGGGGGTCTACAATGAGCAGTTCTTC. Protein product: CASSDKLAGVYNEQFF.

The chain links TRBV19 to TRBJ1-6; no clear D gene. CDR1 is LNHDA and CDR2 is SQIVND in the germline V gene (reference sequence). CDR3 length: 16 amino acids. The V end was cut by 6 bases, the J end by 5 bases, with 17 bases between. The CDR3 here is CASRTDGRPNNSPLHF. The DNA of the CDR3 is TGTGCCAGTAGAACGGACGGCCGCCCGAATAATTCACCCCTCCACTTT.

This clone was seen just once. V and J are TRBV9 and TRBJ2-7; D unresolved. Trimming pared 0 bases from V and 6 bases from J, leaving 16 bases between. The germline gives CDR1 SGDLS, CDR2 YYNGEE. The CDR3 sequence is 15 residues long. CDR3 nucleotide sequence: TGTGCCAGCAGCGTAGATGGGTCTGCCCCGAGCGAGCAGTACTTC. Its protein product is CASSVDGSAPSEQYF.

This clone has just one count. This sequence joins TRBV12-3 or TRBV12-4 and TRBJ2-7; D is tentatively TRBD1 or TRBD2 (5 bases each). The V and J ends lost 5 bases and 3 bases respectively, with 11 bases between them. CDR3 length: 13 residues. CDR3 nucleotide sequence: TGTGCCAGCAGTCGGGGACGGAACTACGAGCAGTACTTC. This codes for CASSRGRNYEQYF.

The rearrangement links TRBV18 to TRBJ2-1, with a tentative D call TRBD2 (6 bases). CDR1 and CDR2 (germline): KGHSH, LQKENI. The CDR3 runs to 12 residues. Deletions cut 6 bases from V and 6 bases from J, with 9 bases between. Written as DNA, the CDR3 is TGTGCCAGCTCCTTGACTAGCAATGAGCAGTTCTTC. This translates into CASSLTSNEQFF.

Details on this clone: The CDR3 ends on some other residue instead of the conserved phenylalanine or tryptophan, so this is likely a read error. The chain carries TRBV25-1 and TRBJ1-2; 7 nucleotides agree with TRBD1. J lost 6 bases, V lost 6 bases, and 7 bases had no gene match. Germline V CDR1 and CDR2: MGHDK, SYGVNS. This CDR3 region has 13 residues. DNA for the CDR3: TGTGCCAGCAGATATCCCGGGACAGATGGCTACACCCTC. As protein: CASRYPGTDGYTL.

This chain links TRBV7-8 with TRBJ2-1, with 7 bases matching TRBD1. Germline V gene data show CDR1 as SGHVS and CDR2 as FQNEAQ. The CDR3 length is 15 residues. After removal of 6 bases from V and 7 bases from J, the junction contained 12 bases not matched to a gene. CDR3 region: CASSRQGQAQNEQFF. In DNA form, the CDR3 reads TGTGCCAGCAGTAGACAGGGTCAGGCCCAGAATGAGCAGTTCTTC.

The rearrangement links TRBV15 to TRBJ2-3, with TRBD2 identical over 8 bases. The V gene's germline CDR1 is LNHNV and CDR2 YYDKDF (reference sequence). This CDR3 comprises 18 residues. The V and J ends lost 0 bases and 6 bases, in that order; junction bases with no gene match: 14. Written as DNA, the CDR3 is TGTGCCACCAGCAGAGATACGACAATTCGGGAGGGCCTGGATACGCAGTATTTT. Its translation is CATSRDTTIREGLDTQYF. Filled out from reference TRBV15 and TRBJ2-3, the complete variable domain reads DAMVIQNPRYQVTQFGKPVTLSCSQTLNHNVMYWYQQKSSQAPKLLFHYYDKDFNNEADTPDNFQSRRPNTSFCFLDIRSPGLGDTAMYLCATSRDTTIREGLDTQYFGPGTRLTVL.

The chain joins TRBV12-3 or TRBV12-4 to TRBJ2-5; weak D call: TRBD1 (5 bases). CDR3 length: 12 amino acids. V lost 6 bases and J lost 9, with 14 bases in between. The CDR3 DNA is TGTGCCAGCAGCCAGGGATATGCGTCCCAGTACTTC. This gives the protein CASSQGYASQYF.

CDR3 coding DNA: TGTGCCAGCAGAGAGGACCATTACACAGATACGCAGTATTTT. Its protein is CASREDHYTDTQYF. J is TRBJ2-3 and V is TRBV25-1, with unresolved D. Germline CDR1 MGHDK, CDR2 SYGVNS. The CDR3 has 14 residues. Trimming removed 6 bases from V and 2 bases from J, with 12 bases in between.

This clone was counted once. V gene TRBV2 combines with J gene TRBJ2-5; 14 positions match TRBD2. J was trimmed by 4 bases and V by 6 bases; bases with no gene match: 10. Germline lookup yields CDR1 SNHLY and CDR2 FYNNEI. The CDR3 has 17 amino acids. The CDR3 DNA reads TGTGCCAGCAGCCCCCAGGGACTAGCGGGAGTAGGAGAGACCCAGTACTTC. Translated: CASSPQGLAGVGETQYF.

The V and J genes are TRBV19 and TRBJ1-5; TRBD1 is a possible D gene (5 bases). V lost 5 bases, J lost 3 bases, and 8 bases lay in between. Germline assignment: CDR1 LNHDA and CDR2 SQIVND (reference sequence). CDR3 length equals 13 residues. The DNA of the CDR3 is TGTGCCAGTAGTCGGGGGTACAATCAGCCCCAGCATTTT. This translates into CASSRGYNQPQHF.

The chain couples TRBV6-5 to TRBJ2-5; no firm D call. V gave up 6 bases and J gave up 4 bases, with 6 bases separating them. CDR1 is MNHEY and CDR2 is SVGAGI in the germline V gene. CDR3 length: 11 residues. CDR3 loop: CASRGRETQYF. DNA of the CDR3: TGTGCCAGCAGGGGCAGAGAGACCCAGTACTTC.

This clone showed up just once. The gene calls are TRBV20-1 and TRBJ2-7; D call uncertain. CDR1 and CDR2 from the germline V gene are DFQATT and SNEGSKA (reference sequence). CDR3 length: 11 amino acids. Trimming took off 3 bases at V and 2 bases at J, with 5 bases between the two ends. CDR3 nucleotide sequence: TGCAGTGCTAGTCGGACCTACGAGCAGTACTTC. This sequence encodes CSASRTYEQYF.

The chain carries TRBV28 and TRBJ1-4; no definite D call. V was pared by 5 bases and J by 8 bases, with 6 bases between. The CDR3 is made up of 11 amino acids. Germline values: CDR1 MDHEN, CDR2 SYDVKM. CDR3 region: CASSDNEKLFF. As DNA, the CDR3 is TGTGCCAGCAGTGACAACGAAAAACTGTTTTTT.

The CDR3 DNA sequence: TGTGCCAGCAGCTTAATCGCCAGGGGGAATTCACCCCTCCACTTT. This translates into CASSLIARGNSPLHF. The chain carries TRBV11-2 and TRBJ1-6; TRBD1 matches at 7 bases. The CDR3 runs 15 residues. The V gene's germline CDR1 is SGHAT and CDR2 FQNNGV. V shed 2 bases, J shed 7 bases, and the junction held 5 bases outside the gene matches. The whole variable domain, remainder taken from reference TRBV11-2 and TRBJ1-6, is EAGVAQSPRYKIIEKRQSVAFWCNPISGHATLYWYQQILGQGPKLLIQFQNNGVVDDSQLPKDRFSAERLKGVDSTLKIQPAKLEDSAVYLCASSLIARGNSPLHFGNGTRLTVT.

With respect to this clone: Within the sample, other DNA sequences also encode this same CDR3. The chain links TRBV6-5 to TRBJ1-3, with D uncertain. This CDR3 has 15 residues. V lost 0 bases and J lost 0, with 6 bases in between. CDR1 and CDR2 from the germline V gene are MNHEY and SVGAGI. CDR3 residues: CASSYSRVSGNTIYF. CDR3 bases: TGTGCCAGCAGTTACTCGAGAGTCTCTGGAAACACCATATATTTT.

This clone was seen a handful of times. The chain is built from TRBV3-1 (or the pseudogene TRBV3-2) and TRBJ2-1, with D perhaps assigned TRBD1 or TRBD2 (6 bases each). CDR1 is LGHDT and CDR2 is YNNKEL in the germline V gene (reference sequence). The CDR3 spans 16 residues. V was cut by 6 bases and J by 9 bases, with 24 bases left in between. CDR3: CASSPRGQSYRGEQFF. CDR3 coding DNA: TGTGCCAGCAGTCCACGGGGGCAATCCTACAGAGGTGAGCAGTTCTTC.

The chain couples TRBV28 to TRBJ1-2; no reliable D call. CDR3 length: 13 amino acids. Germline assignment: CDR1 MDHEN and CDR2 SYDVKM. V lost 7 bases and J lost 3, with 12 bases in between. CDR3 region: CASIGALDYGYTF. The CDR3 DNA sequence: TGTGCCAGCATAGGAGCCCTGGACTATGGCTACACCTTC.

The chain employs TRBV5-1 and TRBJ2-2; either TRBD1 or TRBD2 may supply D (6 bases each). V dropped 4 bases and J dropped 5 bases, with 12 bases sitting between them. This CDR3 region has 14 residues. CDR1 is SGHRS, CDR2 YFSETQ, per germline. The CDR3 region is CASSVLGGTGELFF. CDR3 DNA: TGCGCCAGCAGCGTCCTAGGGGGGACCGGGGAGCTGTTTTTT.

This chain links TRBV28 with TRBJ2-7; D not certain. Germline-derived CDR1 and CDR2 are MDHEN and SYDVKM. Trimming stripped 2 bases from V and 3 bases from J, with 11 bases between. The CDR3 is 14 amino acids. As DNA, the CDR3 is TGTGCCAGCAGTTTAGCGAAAGCAAACTACGAGCAGTACTTC. This gives the protein CASSLAKANYEQYF.